The 32 T cell receptor beta chains presented below share a single source sample, sequenced in a study of T cells after somatic rescue of genetic block. The protocol was immunoSEQ multiplex PCR, while the TCRdb copy is restricted to in-frame clones and leaves out a portion. Of over 14,000 clones detected, around three quarters appear once; the ten largest clones hold around 14%. The sequenced material came from peripheral blood mononuclear cells (PBMCs). Receptor source: a boy younger than 18.

The rearrangement uses TRBV30 and TRBJ2-3, with 9 bases fitting TRBD1. The CDR3 covers 12 residues. The junction had 5 bases not matched to a gene; V was cut back by 8 bases and J by 5 bases. Germline lookup yields CDR1 GTSNPN and CDR2 SVGIG (reference sequence). For the CDR3, the DNA is TGTGCCGCAACAGGGGGCGTAGATACGCAGTATTTT. Its translation: CAATGGVDTQYF.

This clone was observed once. V and J are TRBV30 and TRBJ2-1; 12 bases line up with TRBD2. The CDR3 has 14 residues. Germline V gene data show CDR1 as GTSNPN and CDR2 as SVGIG (reference sequence). Trimming took 3 bases from V and 4 from J; bases not matched to a gene: 1. CDR3 coding DNA: TGTGCCTGGAGGACTAGCGGGGGTTACAATGAGCAGTTCTTC. Translating gives CAWRTSGGYNEQFF.

This chain joins TRBV6-6 and TRBJ1-1; unclear D gene. The CDR3 covers 15 residues. Germline V gene data show CDR1 as MNHNY and CDR2 as SVGAGI (reference sequence). Between the trimmed V and J ends, which lost 0 bases and 0 bases, there was a span of 8 bases. Written as DNA, the CDR3 is TGTGCCAGCAGTTACTCAGGGAAATTGAACACTGAAGCTTTCTTT. This codes for CASSYSGKLNTEAFF.

This clone was detected only a few times. J is TRBJ2-5 and V is TRBV29-1, with 7 nucleotides matching TRBD1. This CDR3 is 13 amino acids long. V shed 3 bases and J 4 bases; nucleotides not matched to a gene: 5. Germline CDR1 reads SQVTM; CDR2 reads ANQGSEA. CDR3 DNA sequence: TGCAGCGTTGACGCAGGGGGAGTAGAGACCCAGTACTTC. It yields the protein CSVDAGGVETQYF.

J is TRBJ2-1 and V is TRBV28; D is unresolved. Trimming shortened V by 2 bases and J by 4 bases, and 15 bases separated the two germline ends. Germline lookup yields CDR1 MDHEN and CDR2 SYDVKM. The CDR3 loop spans 16 amino acids. The DNA for the CDR3 is TGTGCCAGCAGTTTACACGGCAAGGTGGGGTACAATGAGCAGTTCTTC. This encodes CASSLHGKVGYNEQFF. Using reference TRBV28 and TRBJ2-1 for the parts outside the CDR3, the full variable domain is DVKVTQSSRYLVKRTGEKVFLECVQDMDHENMFWYRQDPGLGLRLIYFSYDVKMKEKGDIPEGYSVSREKKERFSLILESASTNQTSMYLCASSLHGKVGYNEQFFGPGTRLTVL.

A few counts support this clone. The chain couples TRBV7-2 to TRBJ2-7, with D perhaps matching TRBD2 (5 bases). Germline values: CDR1 SGHTA, CDR2 FQGNSA. V was shortened by 4 bases and J by 2 bases, with 12 bases between the two germline ends. This CDR3 is built from 14 residues. The CDR3 DNA reads as TGTGCCAGCAGCTCTAGGACTGTGCCCTACGAGCAGTACTTC. It yields the protein CASSSRTVPYEQYF.

This chain connects TRBV2 to TRBJ1-6; TRBD1 matches 8 bases. Germline CDR1 and CDR2: SNHLY and FYNNEI. This CDR3 is 16 amino acids long. After removal of 7 bases from V and 3 bases from J, the junction contained 8 bases not matched to a gene. This chain's CDR3 is CASTPWTGLYNSPLHF. The CDR3 bases are TGTGCCAGCACACCGTGGACAGGGCTCTATAATTCACCCCTCCACTTT.

The chain is built from TRBV5-8 and TRBJ2-5, with 8 bases identical to TRBD1. Germline V gives CDR1 SGHTS, CDR2 YDEGEE. The CDR3 is made up of 14 amino acids. V gave up 4 bases and J gave up 4 bases; unmatched junction bases: 6. CDR3: CASSLRTGRETQYF. CDR3 DNA sequence: TGTGCCAGCAGCCTCCGGACAGGGAGAGAGACCCAGTACTTC.

The V and J genes are TRBV6-5 and TRBJ2-7, with TRBD1 matching over 8 bases. Losses at the gene ends were 0 bases for V and 4 bases for J; bases not matched to a gene: 5. The CDR3 has 15 residues. The germline CDR1 and CDR2 sequences are MNHEY and SVGAGI. The CDR3 is CASSYSGTGHYEQYF. The CDR3 DNA sequence: TGTGCCAGCAGTTACTCTGGGACAGGACATTACGAGCAGTACTTC.

The chain couples TRBV19 to TRBJ2-5; 8 nucleotides align to TRBD2. This CDR3 contains 14 residues. CDR1 is LNHDA, CDR2 SQIVND, per germline (reference sequence). Unmatched junction bases numbered 3, after V lost 1 base and J lost 5 bases. The CDR3 is CASSIAGGIETQYF. CDR3 nucleotides: TGTGCCAGTAGTATAGCGGGAGGGATTGAGACCCAGTACTTC.

The chain couples TRBV30 to TRBJ2-7; D remains ambiguous. CDR1 and CDR2 from the germline V gene are GTSNPN and SVGIG (reference sequence). The CDR3 runs 12 residues. The germline V and J ends were trimmed by 0 bases and 5 bases, with 8 bases remaining between them. CDR3 sequence reads: CAWSVRRHEQYF. The CDR3 DNA is TGTGCCTGGAGTGTACGTCGACACGAGCAGTACTTC.

The chain carries TRBV5-1 and TRBJ2-4; perhaps TRBD1 as D (6 bases). Germline V gene sequence: CDR1 SGHRS, CDR2 YFSETQ. Trimming took 0 bases from V and 0 from J, leaving 16 bases between them. The length of the CDR3 is 18 residues. CDR3 loop: CASSLGLDRPLAKNIQYF. DNA for the CDR3: TGCGCCAGCAGCTTGGGGCTAGACAGGCCCCTAGCCAAAAACATTCAGTACTTC.

J is TRBJ1-2 and V is TRBV6-1; 7 bases match TRBD1. CDR3 length: 14 amino acids. Germline CDR1 is MNHNS and CDR2 is SASEGT. Trimming took 5 bases from V and 4 from J; bases not matched to a gene: 7. This chain's CDR3 is CASSSLDRAYGYTF. CDR3 in DNA: TGTGCCAGCAGTAGTCTTGACAGGGCCTATGGCTACACCTTC.

The chain combines TRBV28 with TRBJ2-6, with 8 bases fitting TRBD1. J gave up 0 bases and V 6 bases, and 7 bases lay outside the gene matches. The germline gives CDR1 MDHEN, CDR2 SYDVKM. The CDR3 extends over 17 amino acids. DNA of the CDR3: TGTGCCAGCAGCCTCACAGGGGGGCTCTCTGGGGCCAACGTCCTGACTTTC. It is translated as CASSLTGGLSGANVLTF.

A few counts support this clone. V usage is TRBV7-9 and J usage is TRBJ1-6; TRBD1 matches at 8 bases. Germline-derived CDR1 and CDR2 are SEHNR and FQNEAQ (reference sequence). The J segment lost 7 bases and the V segment lost 5 bases, leaving 4 bases of the junction unmatched. The CDR3 sequence is 14 residues long. The CDR3: CASSGDRFNSPLHF. The DNA for the CDR3 is TGTGCCAGCAGCGGGGACAGGTTCAATTCACCCCTCCACTTT. Based on the CDR3 plus reference TRBV7-9 and TRBJ1-6, the full variable domain is DTGVSQNPRHKITKRGQNVTFRCDPISEHNRLYWYRQTLGQGPEFLTYFQNEAQLEKSRLLSDRFSAERPKGSFSTLEIQRTEQGDSAMYLCASSGDRFNSPLHFGNGTRLTVT.

This clone showed up just a few times. J is TRBJ2-4 and V is TRBV28, with 7 bases fitting TRBD1. This CDR3 is built from 16 residues. V lost 4 bases to trimming and J lost 0 bases; unmatched junction nucleotides: 6. Germline V gene lookup returns CDR1 MDHEN and CDR2 SYDVKM. The CDR3 loop is CASSSFRGRAKNIQYF. The CDR3 DNA reads as TGTGCCAGCAGTTCTTTTAGGGGGCGAGCCAAAAACATTCAGTACTTC.

This chain uses TRBV19 with TRBJ1-2, with a possible D match to TRBD1 (5 bases). V lost 9 bases and J lost 4, with 12 bases in between. The CDR3 has 12 residues. Germline V gene data show CDR1 as LNHDA and CDR2 as SQIVND (reference sequence). CDR3 sequence (DNA): TGTGCCAGCCGCGACAGTCTCTATGGCTACACCTTC. It specifies CASRDSLYGYTF.

This chain links TRBV7-9 with TRBJ2-2; 10 positions match TRBD1. Looked up from germline, CDR1 is SEHNR and CDR2 is FQNEAQ (reference sequence). V gave up 2 bases and J gave up 5 bases; unmatched junction bases: 2. This CDR3 has 15 amino acids. The CDR3, as DNA: TGTGCCAGCAGCTTATTGGGACAGGGGACCGGGGAGCTGTTTTTT. Residues: CASSLLGQGTGELFF.

This sequence joins TRBV2 and TRBJ2-3, with 11 bases lining up with TRBD2. CDR3 length: 15 amino acids. Per germline, CDR1 SNHLY and CDR2 FYNNEI. With V trimmed by 0 bases and J by 4 bases, 0 bases remained unmatched. CDR3 sequence (DNA): TGTGCCAGCAGTGAAGCTAGCGGGGGGGCAGATACGCAGTATTTT. It encodes CASSEASGGADTQYF. The full variable domain, with the rest looked up from reference TRBV2 and TRBJ2-3, is EPEVTQTPSHQVTQMGQEVILRCVPISNHLYFYWYRQILGQKVEFLVSFYNNEISEKSEIFDDQFSVERPDGSNFTLKIRSTKLEDSAMYFCASSEASGGADTQYFGPGTRLTVL.

The chain employs TRBV5-4 and TRBJ2-4; TRBD1 matches 7 bases. Germline assignment: CDR1 SGHNT and CDR2 YYREEE (reference sequence). The CDR3 has 15 residues. The J segment lost 5 bases and the V segment lost 2 bases, leaving 7 bases of the junction unmatched. Here the CDR3 DNA reads TGTGCCAGCAGCTTTACGACAGGGCGAGAAAACATTCAGTACTTC. Translating gives CASSFTTGRENIQYF.

This clone was picked up a small number of times. This chain uses TRBV7-3 with TRBJ2-3; D call uncertain. CDR3 length equals 13 residues. V lost 1 base and J lost 5, with 7 bases in between. From germline, CDR1 is SGHTA and CDR2 FQGTGA. DNA of the CDR3: TGTGCCAGCAGCTTAAGGGGTAGAGATACGCAGTATTTT. Translation gives CASSLRGRDTQYF.

V is TRBV7-9 and J is TRBJ2-3, with unresolved D. Trimming cost V 0 bases and J 0 bases, with 7 bases left between them. The CDR3 has 15 amino acids. CDR1 SEHNR and CDR2 FQNEAQ come from the germline V gene (reference sequence). The CDR3 DNA is TGTGCCAGCAGCTTAGCGGCGGTAAGCACAGATACGCAGTATTTT. Translated: CASSLAAVSTDTQYF. Full variable domain (remainder filled in from reference TRBV7-9 and TRBJ2-3): DTGVSQNPRHKITKRGQNVTFRCDPISEHNRLYWYRQTLGQGPEFLTYFQNEAQLEKSRLLSDRFSAERPKGSFSTLEIQRTEQGDSAMYLCASSLAAVSTDTQYFGPGTRLTVL.

V and J are TRBV7-9 and TRBJ2-3; the match to TRBD2 covers 7 bases. The CDR3 extends over 16 amino acids. CDR1 and CDR2 from the germline V gene are SEHNR and FQNEAQ (reference sequence). V was pared by 2 bases and J by 1 base, with 6 bases of the junction left unmatched. This CDR3 reads CASSLLGGRGTDTQYF. The CDR3 DNA reads as TGTGCCAGCAGCTTACTCGGGGGGAGGGGCACAGATACGCAGTATTTT.

The rearrangement joins TRBV7-3 to TRBJ2-2; no reliable D call. The V gene's germline CDR1 is SGHTA and CDR2 FQGTGA. V was cut by 2 bases and J by 2 bases, with 6 bases left in between. The CDR3 loop spans 14 amino acids. This CDR3 is CASSLSVNTGELFF. The CDR3 DNA sequence: TGTGCCAGCAGCTTATCGGTAAACACCGGGGAGCTGTTTTTT.

Only one count was recorded for this clone. The J gene is TRBJ2-5, the V gene TRBV6-1; D may be TRBD1 (6 bases). The germline V gene has CDR1 MNHNS and CDR2 SASEGT. Trimming left V 4 bases short and J 5 bases short, with 17 bases between. There are 15 residues in the CDR3. The DNA for the CDR3 is TGTGCCAGCAGTGGTAGGGAGAAGAGGGGGGAGACCCAGTACTTC. Its translation: CASSGREKRGETQYF.

Note on this clone: Other DNA variants within this sample encode the same CDR3. This chain connects TRBV28 to TRBJ2-7; D unclear. Trimming removed 3 bases at V and 0 bases at J, with 3 bases between. The CDR3 runs 12 residues. Looked up from germline, CDR1 is MDHEN and CDR2 is SYDVKM. This CDR3 is CASSLGSYEQYF. For the CDR3, the DNA is TGTGCCAGCAGTTTGGGCTCCTACGAGCAGTACTTC.

The V and J genes are TRBV30 and TRBJ1-6, with unresolved D. Trimming stripped 2 bases from V and 9 bases from J, with 14 bases between. The V gene's germline CDR1 is GTSNPN and CDR2 SVGIG (reference sequence). The CDR3 is 14 residues long. The CDR3 spells CAWSNRPAGSPLHF. The DNA for the CDR3 is TGTGCCTGGAGTAACCGGCCGGCGGGTTCACCCCTCCACTTT.

The sample holds a few counts of this clone. V and J are TRBV6-6 and TRBJ2-2, with TRBD2 matching 7 bases. V shed 5 bases and J 7 bases; nucleotides not matched to a gene: 13. The CDR3 has 16 amino acids. Germline V gives CDR1 MNHNY, CDR2 SVGAGI (reference sequence). The CDR3 sequence is CASSAGGAGVGGELFF. The CDR3 DNA reads TGTGCCAGCAGTGCTGGAGGGGCGGGAGTCGGCGGGGAGCTGTTTTTT.

Judged by abundance, this clone is medium-sized. This sequence joins TRBV10-3 and TRBJ2-7; 9 bases fit TRBD1. The junction had 6 bases not matched to a gene; V was cut back by 6 bases and J by 3 bases. Germline V gene lookup returns CDR1 ENHRY and CDR2 SYGVKD. There are 14 residues in the CDR3. In DNA, the CDR3 is TGTGCCATCAGGCCGGGACAGGGAGGCTACGAGCAGTACTTC. Its translation is CAIRPGQGGYEQYF.

The CDR3: CASSRPAGIETQYF. CDR3 DNA: TGTGCCAGCAGCCGTCCCGCGGGGATCGAGACCCAGTACTTC. This sequence joins TRBV14 and TRBJ2-5; D is perhaps TRBD2 (6 bases). Germline assignment: CDR1 SGHDN and CDR2 FVKESK. The CDR3 sequence is 14 residues long. V lost 4 bases to trimming and J lost 5 bases, with 14 bases between them.

This clone was counted a few times. This chain links TRBV9 with TRBJ2-4; 9 bases fit TRBD1. Per germline, CDR1 SGDLS and CDR2 YYNGEE. After removal of 0 bases from V and 1 base from J, the junction contained 2 bases not matched to a gene. The CDR3 is 16 residues long. The CDR3 spells CASSVGDREAKNIQYF. As DNA, the CDR3 is TGTGCCAGCAGCGTAGGGGACAGGGAGGCCAAAAACATTCAGTACTTC.

The chain uses TRBV10-3 and TRBJ2-3; D is tentatively TRBD1 or TRBD2 (5 bases each). CDR3 size: 13 residues. The V gene lost 6 bases and the J gene lost 6 bases, with 13 bases spanning the gap. Germline CDR1 is ENHRY and CDR2 is SYGVKD. The CDR3 DNA sequence: TGTGCCATCAGGGACTCCGGGGCGGATACGCAGTATTTT. Translating it yields CAIRDSGADTQYF.